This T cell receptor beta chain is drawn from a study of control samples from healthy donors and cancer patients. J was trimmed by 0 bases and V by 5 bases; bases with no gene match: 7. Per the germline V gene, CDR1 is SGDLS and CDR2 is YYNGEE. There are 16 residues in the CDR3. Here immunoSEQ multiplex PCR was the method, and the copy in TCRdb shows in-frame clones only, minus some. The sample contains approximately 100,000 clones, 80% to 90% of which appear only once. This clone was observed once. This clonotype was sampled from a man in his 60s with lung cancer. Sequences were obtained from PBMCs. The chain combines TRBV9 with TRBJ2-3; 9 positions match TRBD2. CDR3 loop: CASSARLAGSTDTQYF. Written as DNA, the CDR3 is TGTGCCAGCAGTGCCAGGCTAGCGGGGAGCACAGATACGCAGTATTTT.